This T cell receptor beta chain was found in a study of T cell repertoires in cytomegalovirus infection. There are 14 residues in the CDR3. V lost 8 bases to trimming and J lost 4 bases; unmatched junction nucleotides: 11. Concerning this clonotype: Its antigen is as yet unknown.

TCRdb redid the calling of the reads with MiXCR, one entry per CDR3 protein. The sample consists of tens of thousands of distinct CDR3 sequences, 25% to 30% of them appearing once. Specimen: CD8+ T cells from cultured PBMCs, collected from culture after CMV antigen stimulation. The sequence came from a human donor in good health (CMV status not recorded). Some clones in this sample may be carry-over from other donors' samples. The chain has TRBV5-3 and TRBJ2-7, with 8 bases that match TRBD1. TRBV5-3 is recorded as an ORF, its role being uncertain. CDR3 nucleotides: TGTGCCAGCAGGCATCAGGGGGCAGGGTACGAGCAGTACTTC. Amino acids: CASRHQGAGYEQYF.